This T cell receptor beta chain was sequenced in a study of vaccination and CD4 T cells after COVID-19 (dated by TCRdb to the early 2020s). About the study as a whole: Convalescent patients had a positive SARS-CoV-2 result on nasal swab PCR, and of these patients, several had mild disease and one had severe disease. The convalescent cohort comprised six males and four females, including two Hispanic individuals, seven Caucasians, two Asians and one multiracial person. Participants got two doses of the Pfizer-BioNTech BNT162b2 vaccine (n=8) or two doses of the Moderna mRNA-1273 vaccine (n=2). Post-COVID blood samples were collected from convalescent patients a median of approximately 100 days after diagnosis, with a range of roughly 35 to 180 days. The time from the second vaccine dose to post-vaccine blood sampling had a median of approximately 72 days and ranged from about 14 to 250 days. For stimulating the cultures, overlapping spike peptide pools were used, derived from SARS-CoV-2 as well as from the common cold coronaviruses HCoV-NL63, HCoV-OC43 and HCoV-229E. In control cultures, a CEFX viral epitope pool was used as positive control, an HIV-1 Nef peptide pool was used as negative control, or no peptide was added. The spike-specific CD4+ TCR repertoire was compared before and after mRNA vaccination in over nine COVID-19 convalescent patients and a handful of infection-naive healthy vaccine recipients. On the study overall, not on this receptor specifically: Although the median number of SARS-CoV-2-reactive clonotypes went up from roughly 23 after infection to approximately 40 after vaccination, the increase was not significant. The number of convalescent patients in the study was relatively small, and the study did not examine early timepoints following natural infection. Nearly all vaccine-specific clones in convalescent patients (304 of 307) were mono-reactive for SARS-CoV-2 spike rather than cross-reactive with common cold coronaviruses. In convalescent patients, a median roughly 87% of post-vaccine SARS-CoV-2-reactive clones were detected only after vaccination, suggesting vaccine-specific priming.

Unmatched junction bases come to 7, with V trimmed by 1 base and J by 5 bases. Including the terminal cysteine and phenylalanine, the CDR3 comprises 15 residues. Only CDR3 DNA remains: 45 bases, in frame from the first base. The germline V gene encodes CDR1 MGHDK and CDR2 SYGVNS. The treatment or condition label, read with the paper, signifies: approximately 9-day PBMC culture with coronavirus spike peptide pools or control peptides (ViraFEST assay). The ViraFEST assay was used in the study, in which antigen-specific T cells were expanded with peptide pools and expanded clonotypes were subsequently identified by TCR sequencing. The convalescent patients' positive SARS-CoV-2 PCR tests were from March to December 2020, which was before the Alpha, Beta and Delta variants emerged in the United States. Each well held millions of PBMCs cultured in IMDM containing around 5% human AB serum and approximately 9.8 IU/ml IL-2, with 9 to 10 ug/ml peptide pools added. Half of the culture medium was replaced with fresh IL-2-containing medium on days 3 and 7. After approximately 11 days of culture, CD4+ T cells were isolated by negative selection with the EasySep CD4+ T cell isolation kit. PBMCs were separated from whole blood using Ficoll-Paque Plus gradient centrifugation and then either used fresh or cryopreserved at -140C. Culture conditions were generally each tested in triplicate wells.

About this clonotype: Its antigen target is currently unknown. Nothing much larger sits one base from this clone, and base qualities are not available.

Receptor libraries were prepared by PCR. DNA from cultured CD4+ T cells was subjected to TCR sequencing with the Oncomine TCR Beta short-read assay at the Johns Hopkins FTIC core. Genomic DNA was extracted from the cultured CD4+ T cells with the QIAamp micro DNA kit. Oncomine TCR Beta libraries from cultured CD4+ T cells were pooled with unique dual indexes and sequenced on an Illumina iSeq 100. In the paper's pipeline: Non-productive sequences were filtered out, and CDR3s that did not start with C, did not end with F or W, or were shorter than 7 amino acids were discarded. The MANAFEST web application identified antigen-specific clonotypes by comparing peptide-stimulated wells against reference wells and other culture wells. Positive clones required FDR below 0.05, an odds ratio above 5, and productive frequency above 0.1% in at least two of three replicate wells. A clonotype was classed as cross-reactive if the clonotype showed significant expansion both in SARS-CoV-2 spike wells and in at least one common cold coronavirus spike condition. Levenshtein distances (stringdist) and unrooted phylogenetic trees (ape) in R version 3.6.1 were used to assess CDR3 homology. The public reads were reprocessed in TCRdb via fastp at Q25 and MiXCR, keeping in-frame beta chains. Identical CDR3 proteins give one entry, which carries the most common genes and DNA. In this record, the V and J calls reflect TCRdb's handling and not the investigators' own analysis. This sample is represented by some 13,000 distinct CDR3 sequences; approximately 40% of them were singletons. The ten largest clones represent under 15% of the sample.

Sample: CD4+ T cells from blood, cultured in vitro. The sequence came from a human donor who had recovered from COVID-19. The sequence joins TRBV25-1 to TRBJ1-1, with 7 bases aligning to TRBD1. The CDR3 reads as follows: CASSEWQGVGTEAFF. The nucleotides read TGTGCCAGCAGTGAATGGCAGGGGGTAGGGACTGAAGCTTTCTTT.